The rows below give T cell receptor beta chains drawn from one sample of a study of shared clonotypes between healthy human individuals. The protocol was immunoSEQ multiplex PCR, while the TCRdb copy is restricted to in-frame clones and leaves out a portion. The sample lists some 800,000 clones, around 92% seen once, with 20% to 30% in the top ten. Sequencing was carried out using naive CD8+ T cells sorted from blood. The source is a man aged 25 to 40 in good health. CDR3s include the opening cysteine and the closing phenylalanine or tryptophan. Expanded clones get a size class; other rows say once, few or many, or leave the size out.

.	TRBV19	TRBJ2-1	CASSIGLDRAYYNEQFF
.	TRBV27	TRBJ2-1	CASSFGQGVLGTPGQGEQFF
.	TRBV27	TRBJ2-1	CASSIFGGEKEQFF
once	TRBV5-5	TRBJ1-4	CASDNNEKLFF
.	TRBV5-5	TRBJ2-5	CASSPPGEVEETQYF
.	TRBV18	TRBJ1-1	CASSPAVANTEAFF
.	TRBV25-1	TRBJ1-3	CASSEGNTIYF
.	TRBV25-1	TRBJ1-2	CASSDLPGTSFYGYTF
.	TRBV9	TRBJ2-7	CASSLGLAGDEQYF
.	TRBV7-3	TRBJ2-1	CASSLELAGAGSYNEQFF
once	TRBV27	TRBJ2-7	CASSPFRGSYEQYF
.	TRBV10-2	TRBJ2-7	CASSVASGNLEQYF
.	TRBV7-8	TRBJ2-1	CASQTGTGNYNEQFF
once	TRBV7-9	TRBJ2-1	CASSLVGDEQFF
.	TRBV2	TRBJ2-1	CAMMRRANEQFF
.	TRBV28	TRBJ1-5	CASSQDRIGNQPQHF
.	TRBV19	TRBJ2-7	CASASGYEQYF
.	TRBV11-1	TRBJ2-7	CASSLGSPREQYF
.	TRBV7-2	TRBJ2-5	CASSLPRDTVFQETQYF
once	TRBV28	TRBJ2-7	CASSLATSGPFEQYF
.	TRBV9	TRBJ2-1	CASSANINNTGQSLYNEQFF
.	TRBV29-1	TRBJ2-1	CSARTISVEREVNEQFF
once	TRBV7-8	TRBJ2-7	CASSQTGLRDEQYF
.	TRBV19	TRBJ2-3	CASSKQLAGYEDTQYF
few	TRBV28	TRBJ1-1	CASSSDSAEAFF
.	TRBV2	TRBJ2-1	CATRGGSSYNEQFF
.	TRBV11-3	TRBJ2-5	CASSQGQGEQYF
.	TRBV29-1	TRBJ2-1	CSVGSTNEQFF
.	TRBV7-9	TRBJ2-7	CASSPAGVNEQYF
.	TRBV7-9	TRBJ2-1	CASSLGGGRGNNEQFF
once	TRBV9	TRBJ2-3	CASSEVGGTDTQYF
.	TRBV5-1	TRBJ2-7	CASSLTSGDLSEQYF
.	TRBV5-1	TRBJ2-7	CASSFGEGSYEQYF
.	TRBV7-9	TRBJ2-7	CASSLGETYEQYF
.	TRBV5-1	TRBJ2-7	CASSLRGQTSYEQYF
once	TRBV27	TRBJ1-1	CASRVNTEAFF
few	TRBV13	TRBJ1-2	CASSSRGGGYGYTF
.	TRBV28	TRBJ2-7	CASSSFTQTTSGRAHEQYF
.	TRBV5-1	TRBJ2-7	CASSATGGQYEQYF
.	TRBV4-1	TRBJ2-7	CASSHSGSYEQYF
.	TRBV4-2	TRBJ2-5	CASSQDVGKRLETQYF
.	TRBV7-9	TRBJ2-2	CASSSQPGELFF
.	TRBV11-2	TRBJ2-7	CASSAGRGSRRYEQYF
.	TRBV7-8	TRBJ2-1	CASSLAGVGRDEQFF
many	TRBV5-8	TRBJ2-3	CASNDPGQGLGDTQYF
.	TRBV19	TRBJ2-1	CASSIDTGDYNEQFF
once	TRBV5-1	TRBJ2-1	CASSLTGGYNEQFF
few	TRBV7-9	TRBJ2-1	CASSTTIGREGRHNEQFF
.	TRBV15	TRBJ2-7	CATSRLGQGAIYYEQYF
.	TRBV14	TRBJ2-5	CASSPTASGGPETQYF
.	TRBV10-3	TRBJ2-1	CAITGKPHEQFF
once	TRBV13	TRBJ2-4	CASSDTGLANIQYF
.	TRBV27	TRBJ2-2	CASSLYGQVKNTGELFF